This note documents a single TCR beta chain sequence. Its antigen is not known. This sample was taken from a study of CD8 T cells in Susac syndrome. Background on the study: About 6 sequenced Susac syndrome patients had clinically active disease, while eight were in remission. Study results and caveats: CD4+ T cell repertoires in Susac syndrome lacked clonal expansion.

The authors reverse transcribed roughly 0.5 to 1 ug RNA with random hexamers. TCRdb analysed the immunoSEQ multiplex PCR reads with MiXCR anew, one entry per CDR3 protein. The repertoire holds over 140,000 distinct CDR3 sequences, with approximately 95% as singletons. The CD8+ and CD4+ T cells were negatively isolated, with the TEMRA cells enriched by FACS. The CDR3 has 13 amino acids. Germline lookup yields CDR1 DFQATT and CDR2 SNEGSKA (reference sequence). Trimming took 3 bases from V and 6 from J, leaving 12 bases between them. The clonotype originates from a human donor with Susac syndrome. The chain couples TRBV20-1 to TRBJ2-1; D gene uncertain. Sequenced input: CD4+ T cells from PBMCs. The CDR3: CSASPIGGNEQFF. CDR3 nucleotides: TGCAGTGCTAGCCCGATCGGTGGCAATGAGCAGTTCTTC.